This TCR beta chain came from a study of blood T cells in healthy people across ages. CDR3 length: 13 residues. With 0 bases removed from V and 5 bases from J, the gap between germline ends came to 9 bases. The germline V gene encodes CDR1 SGHRS and CDR2 YFSETQ. Then a second PCR, running roughly 7 to 11 cycles, was carried out with a sample-barcoded 5' primer and a J-beta primer mix. Each CDR3 protein gets one entry after TCRdb re-called the 5' RACE reads with MiXCR. The sample has about 800,000 distinct CDR3 sequences, over 45% seen once. This TCR derives from a man younger than 40 in good health. V and J are TRBV5-1 and TRBJ2-7; the D gene is possibly TRBD1 (5 bases). Material for sequencing was blood. The CDR3 region has the DNA TGCGCCAGCAGCTTGGCCCCAGGGAACGAGCAGTACTTC. Protein product: CASSLAPGNEQYF.